This T cell receptor beta chain was identified in a study of human T cells and chemical hapten exposure. Overall study: Sensitizing treatment utilized 2% DPC over an approximately 2 cm by approximately 2 cm portion of upper inner arm skin. Weekly administration of diphenylcyclopropenone to the scalp of patients continued throughout the roughly 25-week study. General study points: Counts of expanded TCRs at PT1 were positively correlated with patch test score.

Time point here: patch test 1, 2 weeks after DPC sensitization. Treatment given: therapeutic diphenylcyclopropenone sensitization with weekly scalp DPC. The authors' total RNA extraction used unfractionated whole blood. The table lists this clonotype with many counts. Its target is not known. Germline lookup yields CDR1 SQVTM and CDR2 ANQGSEA. This CDR3 is 15 amino acids long. V shed 7 bases and J 5 bases; nucleotides not matched to a gene: 10. From the RACE reads, TCRdb called clonotypes with MiXCR, one entry per CDR3 protein. The table records around 380,000 distinct CDR3 sequences, approximately 5% of them present only once.

Source: whole blood, taken in connection with sensitization to the hapten diphenylcyclopropenone (DPC). This clonotype was sampled from a woman between 45 and 60 years old with alopecia areata. Some clones in this sample may be carry-over from other donors' samples. The genes are TRBV29-1 and TRBJ2-1, with 11 bases aligning to TRBD2. The CDR3 nucleotides read TGCAGCGCAAAACTAGCGGGAGTGGGTAACAATGAGCAGTTCTTC. Protein: CSAKLAGVGNNEQFF.